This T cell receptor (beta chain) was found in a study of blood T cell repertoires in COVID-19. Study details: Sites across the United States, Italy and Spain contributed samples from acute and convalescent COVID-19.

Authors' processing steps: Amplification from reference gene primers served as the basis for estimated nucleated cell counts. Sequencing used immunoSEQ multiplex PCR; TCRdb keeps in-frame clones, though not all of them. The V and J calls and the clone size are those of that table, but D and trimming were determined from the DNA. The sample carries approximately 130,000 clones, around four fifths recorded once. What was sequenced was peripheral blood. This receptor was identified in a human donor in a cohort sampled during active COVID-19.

DNA for the CDR3: TGTGCCAGTAGTATAGGGACAGGGGGCTACGAGCAGTACTTC. Its protein is CASSIGTGGYEQYF. This rearrangement joins TRBV19 to TRBJ2-7; 10 bases fit TRBD1. The CDR3 runs 14 residues. With 1 base clipped from V and 3 bases from J, the junction kept 0 bases outside the gene matches. The germline V gene encodes CDR1 LNHDA and CDR2 SQIVND (reference sequence).